These T cell receptor beta chains were read from a single sample in a study of T cell responses to AZD1222 COVID-19 vaccine. Only in-frame clones appear in the TCRdb table, and some are missing; sequencing was by immunoSEQ multiplex PCR. This table has 110,000 or so clones, roughly 87% appearing once. Sequencing used peripheral blood, obtained on day 0 of AZD1222 vaccination. Every receptor here comes from an adult in good health. The CDR3 runs from the conserved cysteine through the conserved F or W. The D gene is left open where the match is weak. The size field is filled for only some rows; it gives once, few, many or a size class.

len | d_gene | j_gene | v_gene | abundance | CDR3nt | CDR3aa
15 | - | TRBJ1-4 | TRBV5-1 | - | TGCGCCAGCAGCTTGGAGGCGGCTCAGATCGAAAAACTGTTTTTT | CASSLEAAQIEKLFF
12 | - | TRBJ2-1 | TRBV5-1 | - | TGCGCCAGCAGCGCTTGGGGAGATGAGCAGTTCTTC | CASSAWGDEQFF
21 | TRBD1 | TRBJ2-3 | TRBV3-1/TRBV3-2 | - | TGTGCCAGCAGCCAAGTCTACACCGAACCCGGACAGGGTTCGTGGACAGATACGCAGTATTTT | CASSQVYTEPGQGSWTDTQYF
15 | TRBD1 | TRBJ2-7 | TRBV5-1 | - | TGCGCCAGCAGCTTTGGAGGGCAGGGGGCATACGAGCAGTACTTC | CASSFGGQGAYEQYF
14 | TRBD1 | TRBJ2-7 | TRBV7-2 | few | TGTGCCAGCAGCTTGATGGGACAGGGGTACGAGCAGTACTTC | CASSLMGQGYEQYF
14 | TRBD1 | TRBJ1-1 | TRBV2 | - | TGTGCCAGCGAAGGAGACAGGGGGGACACTGAAGCTTTCTTT | CASEGDRGDTEAFF
15 | - | TRBJ2-3 | TRBV6-5 | - | TGTGCCAGCGCCCTAATGGCAGGGACCACAGATACGCAGTATTTT | CASALMAGTTDTQYF
17 | TRBD1 | TRBJ1-3 | TRBV6-4 | - | TGTGCCAGCAGGGCATCCGGGACAGGTTTCGCTGGAAACACCATATATTTT | CASRASGTGFAGNTIYF
16 | TRBD2 | TRBJ2-1 | TRBV25-1 | - | TGTGCCAGCAGTGACGGACTAGCGGGTACATACAATGAGCAGTTCTTC | CASSDGLAGTYNEQFF
13 | TRBD1 | TRBJ2-5 | TRBV4-2 | - | TGTGCCAGCAGCCAAGAACAGGGGGAGACCCAGTACTTC | CASSQEQGETQYF
13 | - | TRBJ2-5 | TRBV30 | - | TGTGCCTGGAAGGGAGCAACGCCGGGGACCCAGTACTTC | CAWKGATPGTQYF
15 | TRBD1 | TRBJ2-1 | TRBV28 | - | TGTGCCAGCAGCCCAGGGGGCGGATTCTACAATGAGCAGTTCTTC | CASSPGGGFYNEQFF
14 | - | TRBJ2-1 | TRBV29-1 | - | TGCAGCGCAGATGGCGACCCCCTTCCTAATGAGCAGTTCTTC | CSADGDPLPNEQFF
13 | - | TRBJ1-1 | TRBV2 | - | TGTGCCAGCAGTGAGTCGGGAAGCACTGAAGCTTTCTTT | CASSESGSTEAFF
13 | - | TRBJ2-1 | TRBV10-2 | - | TGCGCCAGCAGTCGGGACTGGTCCAATGAGCAGTTCTTC | CASSRDWSNEQFF
11 | - | TRBJ2-7 | TRBV30 | - | TGTGCCTGGAGTGTACTCAGGGGGCAGTACTTC | CAWSVLRGQYF
15 | - | TRBJ1-3 | TRBV2 | - | TGTGCCAGCAGTCGCACAGGAAACTCTGGAAACACCATATATTTT | CASSRTGNSGNTIYF
14 | - | TRBJ1-1 | TRBV5-1 | - | TGCGCCAGCAGCTTGGAATACGGACTCACTGAAGCTTTCTTT | CASSLEYGLTEAFF